This TCR beta chain was recovered during a study of T-cell memory formation after mild COVID-19. Study-level results: Pre-infection memory showed some responding clones, and this suggested that cross-reactive memory joined.

About this clonotype itself: The antigen is not known.

From the 5' RACE reads, TCRdb called clonotypes with MiXCR, one entry per CDR3 protein. The table lists hundreds of thousands of distinct CDR3 sequences, around 15% of them singletons, with around a fifth in the top ten. V shed 5 bases and J shed 1 base, with 11 bases lying between them. The germline V gene encodes CDR1 SGHVS and CDR2 FQNEAQ. This CDR3 spans 14 amino acids. The sample taken for sequencing was PBMCs or a T cell subset sorted from them (not recorded which). This TCR came from a man aged 18 to 35 who had mild COVID-19 (a few samples of this study predate the infection). Cell type and time point are not known. The gene calls are TRBV7-8 and TRBJ1-1; no clear D gene. The CDR3 loop is CASSDYTENTEAFF. CDR3 sequence (DNA): TGTGCCAGCAGCGACTACACAGAGAACACTGAAGCTTTCTTT.